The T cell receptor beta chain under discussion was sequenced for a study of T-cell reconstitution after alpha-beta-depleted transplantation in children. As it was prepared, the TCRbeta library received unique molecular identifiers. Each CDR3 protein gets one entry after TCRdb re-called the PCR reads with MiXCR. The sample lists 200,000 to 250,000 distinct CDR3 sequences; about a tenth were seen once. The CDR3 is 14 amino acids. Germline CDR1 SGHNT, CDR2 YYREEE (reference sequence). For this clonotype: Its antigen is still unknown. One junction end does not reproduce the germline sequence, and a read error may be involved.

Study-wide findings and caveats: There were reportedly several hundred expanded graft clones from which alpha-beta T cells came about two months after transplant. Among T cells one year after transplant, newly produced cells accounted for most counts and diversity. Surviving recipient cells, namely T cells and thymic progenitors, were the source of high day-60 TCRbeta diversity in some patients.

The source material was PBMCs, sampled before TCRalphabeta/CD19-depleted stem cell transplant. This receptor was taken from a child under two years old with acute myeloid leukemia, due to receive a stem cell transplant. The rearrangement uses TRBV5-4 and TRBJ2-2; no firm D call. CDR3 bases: TGTGCCATCAGCTTGGAGCTCATCACCGGGGAGCTGTTTTTT. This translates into CAISLELITGELFF.